Listed below are T cell receptor beta chains from one sample, sequenced in a study of cytomegalovirus exposure and HLA in healthy donors. TCRdb's copy holds only in-frame clones and misses some; the assay was immunoSEQ multiplex PCR. There are 90,000 to 110,000 clones in the sample; 60% to 85% occur only once, and approximately 1.3% lies in the top ten. The source material was PBMCs. The receptors come from a man in his forties in good health and CMV-seronegative. The CDR3 runs from the conserved cysteine through the conserved F or W. Each record gives: clone size, D gene, J gene, V gene, CDR3 DNA, CDR3 protein. A D gene is named only where the DNA matches it firmly. Expanded clones are given a class, and other clones once, few, many or no size at all.

>.|TRBD1|TRBJ1-6|TRBV4-3
TGCGCCAGCAGTTCCAGGACAGGGGGCTTTACCTATAATTCACCCCTCCACTTT
CASSSRTGGFTYNSPLHF
>.|.|TRBJ1-6|TRBV7-2
TGTGCCAGCAGCCCTAGCTCCTATAATTCACCCCTCCACTTT
CASSPSSYNSPLHF
>.|.|TRBJ2-7|TRBV19
TGTGCCAGTAGCCCCAGGGGGGATGGATTCTACGAGCAGTACTTC
CASSPRGDGFYEQYF
>.|TRBD1|TRBJ2-3|TRBV27
TGTGCCAGCAGTGTCCTGGGGACAGGACTGAATACGCAGTATTTT
CASSVLGTGLNTQYF
>once|.|TRBJ2-2|TRBV5-4
TGTGCCAGCAGGTCGTCGCTAGGGAACACCGGGGAGCTGTTTTTT
CASRSSLGNTGELFF
>.|.|TRBJ2-4|TRBV11-3
TGTGCCAGCAGCCACCGCTTACAGGGATTCCAAAACATTCAGTACTTC
CASSHRLQGFQNIQYF
>.|TRBD1|TRBJ2-7|TRBV9
TGTGCCAGCAGCGTAGCCGGGACAGGGAACGGCTACGAGCAGTACTTC
CASSVAGTGNGYEQYF
>.|.|TRBJ2-7|TRBV27
TGTGCCAGCAGCGGACAATCTGTCTACGAGCAGTACTTC
CASSGQSVYEQYF
>once|TRBD1|TRBJ1-2|TRBV5-1
TGCGCCAGCAGCAGGACAGGGGACGAGGACTATGGCTACACCTTC
CASSRTGDEDYGYTF
>.|.|TRBJ2-1|TRBV4-1
TGCGCCAGCAGCCAAGATCGGACTGACAATGAGCAGTTCTTC
CASSQDRTDNEQFF
>few|.|TRBJ2-1|TRBV28
TGTGCCAGCAGCCACTACAATGAGCAGTTCTTC
CASSHYNEQFF
>.|TRBD1|TRBJ1-2|TRBV29-1
TGCAGCGTCCTGGGACAGGGGGCGAAGGGCTACACCTTC
CSVLGQGAKGYTF
>.|TRBD1|TRBJ2-7|TRBV7-8
TGTGCCAGCAGCTTAGGGACAGGGCGGACCGAGCAGTACTTC
CASSLGTGRTEQYF
>.|TRBD1|TRBJ1-2|TRBV11-3
TGTGCCAGCAGCGAAGGGGGCCACTATGGCTACACCTTC
CASSEGGHYGYTF
>.|.|TRBJ1-2|TRBV7-8
TGTGCCAGCAGCTTTGCAGGGATGTATGGCTACACCTTC
CASSFAGMYGYTF
>.|TRBD1|TRBJ1-1|TRBV7-8
TGTGCCAGCAGCGGGACAGTTAACACTGAAGCTTTCTTT
CASSGTVNTEAFF
>few|.|TRBJ2-6|TRBV9
TGTGCCAGCAGCGTAGTAGACTATCGGGCCAACGTCCTGACTTTC
CASSVVDYRANVLTF
>.|TRBD2|TRBJ2-1|TRBV23-1
TGCGCCAGCAGGCATCAACTAGCGATCAACAATGAGCAGTTCTTC
CASRHQLAINNEQFF
>.|TRBD1|TRBJ2-7|TRBV29-1
TGCAGCGTAAGAGGGACAGGTTTCTACGAGCAGTACTTC
CSVRGTGFYEQYF
>once|TRBD2|TRBJ2-5|TRBV4-1
TGCGCCAGCAGTTCTCTTGGGCTAGCGGGGCCCCTCCAAGAGACCCAGTACTTC
CASSSLGLAGPLQETQYF
>.|.|TRBJ2-1|TRBV4-1
TGCGCCAGCAGCCAAGAAGGCAGACTTCAGTTCTTC
CASSQEGRLQFF
>.|.|TRBJ1-5|TRBV28
TGTGCCAGCAGTATCGGACAGCGCAATCAGCCCCAGCATTTT
CASSIGQRNQPQHF
>.|TRBD1|TRBJ2-5|TRBV11-1
TGTGCCAGCAGCTTCGGTCCGGGACAGCAAGAGACCCAGTACTTC
CASSFGPGQQETQYF
>.|TRBD1|TRBJ1-2|TRBV6-5
TGTGCCAGCAGTTTAGGGACAGGGGATGGCTACACCTTC
CASSLGTGDGYTF
>few|TRBD2|TRBJ2-1|TRBV7-2
TGTGCCAGCAGGGTAAGCGGGGACAATGAGCAGTTCTTC
CASRVSGDNEQFF
>.|.|TRBJ1-5|TRBV5-4
TGTGCCAGCAGCCTTGGAGGGACTGCTCGAAATCAGCCCCAGCATTTT
CASSLGGTARNQPQHF
>few|TRBD2|TRBJ2-3|TRBV6-4
TGTGCCAGCAGCCCTACGGGGACTAGCGGGTCAGATACGCAGTATTTT
CASSPTGTSGSDTQYF
>.|.|TRBJ1-2|TRBV6-5
TGTGCCAGCAGTGAAGGGGCACCTAACTATGGCTACACCTTC
CASSEGAPNYGYTF
>.|.|TRBJ2-5|TRBV7-9
TGTGCCAGCAGACAAGACAGACAAGAGACCCAGTACTTC
CASRQDRQETQYF
>.|TRBD1|TRBJ1-6|TRBV7-3
TGTGCCAGCAGCTTAGGGACAGGGGCTTCACCCCTCCACTTT
CASSLGTGASPLHF
>few|.|TRBJ2-1|TRBV13
TGTGCCAGCAGCTTACGTCTAGGGAAGGGGCCGAACAACAATGAGCAGTTCTTC
CASSLRLGKGPNNNEQFF
>.|.|TRBJ1-1|TRBV6-4
TGTGCCAGCAGTGACTCTTCCGGGAACACTGAAGCTTTCTTT
CASSDSSGNTEAFF
>.|TRBD1|TRBJ1-1|TRBV7-2
TGTGCCAGCAGCTTACAACAGGGGTTAGGCACTGAAGCTTTCTTT
CASSLQQGLGTEAFF
>.|TRBD1|TRBJ2-7|TRBV7-9
TGTGCCAGCGCCCCGGGACAGCTATACGAGCAGTACTTC
CASAPGQLYEQYF
>.|.|TRBJ1-2|TRBV28
TGTGCCAGCAGTATACACAATACGGGACACCATGGCTACACCTTC
CASSIHNTGHHGYTF
>.|.|TRBJ1-2|TRBV7-8
TGTGCCAGCAGCTTACGGGGAGTGAATGGCTACACCTTC
CASSLRGVNGYTF
>.|.|TRBJ1-4|TRBV6-1
TGTGCCAGCAGTGGGGCGGGGGCGACACTTAATGAAAAACTGTTTTTT
CASSGAGATLNEKLFF
>.|.|TRBJ1-5|TRBV19
TGTGCCAGTAGTATAGTAGTGAGGGGCAATCAGCCCCAGCATTTT
CASSIVVRGNQPQHF
>.|.|TRBJ1-2|TRBV19
TGTGCCAGTAGTCTCAGATATGGCTACACCTTC
CASSLRYGYTF
>.|.|TRBJ1-1|TRBV9
TGTGCCAGCAGCACGACTCCGAACACTGAAGCTTTCTTT
CASSTTPNTEAFF
>few|TRBD2|TRBJ2-2|TRBV11-1
TGTGCCAGCAGCTTAAAGCGACCGGGACTAGCGGGAGATCGAGAGCTGTTTTTT
CASSLKRPGLAGDRELFF
>.|.|TRBJ1-2|TRBV15
TGTGCCACCAGCAGAGAGGACAGTTACTATGGCTACACCTTC
CATSREDSYYGYTF
>.|.|TRBJ2-7|TRBV29-1
TGCAGCGTCAGAGCGGAGGGCCCCTACGAGCAGTACTTC
CSVRAEGPYEQYF
>.|.|TRBJ2-5|TRBV4-1
TGCGCCAGCAGCCGGAGCACTAGAGAGACCCAGTACTTC
CASSRSTRETQYF
>few|.|TRBJ1-2|TRBV11-2
TGTGCCAGCAGCTTATTCGTAGCATATGGCTACACCTTC
CASSLFVAYGYTF
>.|.|TRBJ1-6|TRBV7-2
TGTGCCAGCAGCTTAGATCGGGTACCCTATAATTCACCCCTCCACTTT
CASSLDRVPYNSPLHF
>.|.|TRBJ1-1|TRBV2
TGTGCCAGCAGCGCGGCGTTTGTTCTTATGAACACTGAAGCTTTCTTT
CASSAAFVLMNTEAFF